Below, 7 T cell receptor beta chains from the same sample are listed, as sequenced in a study of early T cells in non-severe SARS-CoV-2 infection. TCRdb re-derived calls from the 5' RACE reads in MiXCR, one entry per CDR3 protein. The table includes 80,000 to 100,000 distinct CDR3 sequences, roughly 11% detected once. Specimen: whole blood, collected at baseline. Source of these receptors: an adult who was a healthcare worker with PCR-confirmed SARS-CoV-2 infection or an uninfected control (not recorded which).

The chain recombines TRBV3-1 with TRBJ1-4; D is uncertain. Germline values: CDR1 LGHDT, CDR2 YNNKEL (reference sequence). V was pared by 4 bases and J by 8 bases, with 8 bases between. This CDR3 spans 12 amino acids. The CDR3 DNA reads TGTGCCAGCAGCCCCCGTCAGGAAAAACTGTTTTTT. This translates into CASSPRQEKLFF. Based on the CDR3 plus reference TRBV3-1 and TRBJ1-4, the full variable domain is DTAVSQTPKYLVTQMGNDKSIKCEQNLGHDTMYWYKQDSKKFLKIMFSYNNKELIINETVPNRFSPKSPDKAHLNLHINSLELGDSAVYFCASSPRQEKLFFGSGTQLSVL.

This clonotype was picked up a small number of times. The chain has TRBV6-1 and TRBJ1-2; D is unresolved. Germline-derived CDR1 and CDR2 are MNHNS and SASEGT. The CDR3 contains 11 residues. V shed 4 bases and J shed 6 bases, with 6 bases lying between them. The CDR3, as DNA: TGTGCCAGCAGTGTCGCGGATGGCTACACCTTC. It specifies CASSVADGYTF.

The chain uses TRBV2 and TRBJ2-1, with 7 bases fitting TRBD2. Unmatched junction bases numbered 9, after V lost 8 bases and J lost 8 bases. The CDR3 has 13 amino acids. The germline gives CDR1 SNHLY, CDR2 FYNNEI. The CDR3, as DNA: TGTGCCAGCGGCGGGAGATCGCGGGATGAGCAGTTCTTC. Its translation: CASGGRSRDEQFF.

A few counts support this clonotype. V usage is TRBV20-1 and J usage is TRBJ2-1, with TRBD1 as a possible D gene (6 bases). Germline V gene lookup returns CDR1 DFQATT and CDR2 SNEGSKA (reference sequence). The CDR3 sequence is 14 residues long. The V gene lost 6 bases and the J gene lost 3 bases, with 15 bases spanning the gap. CDR3 protein: CSATLGASYNEQFF. The CDR3 coding sequence is TGCAGTGCGACCTTGGGGGCTAGCTACAATGAGCAGTTCTTC.

Only a few counts were recorded for this clonotype. J is TRBJ2-1 and V is TRBV30; D may match TRBD1 or TRBD2 (5 bases each). Germline V CDR1 and CDR2: GTSNPN, SVGIG (reference sequence). The CDR3 runs to 14 residues. Between the trimmed V and J ends, which lost 4 bases and 0 bases, there was a span of 10 bases. CDR3 DNA sequence: TGTGCCTGGACAAAGGGGAGCTCCTACAATGAGCAGTTCTTC. The encoded protein is CAWTKGSSYNEQFF.

J is TRBJ2-1 and V is TRBV11-2; tentatively, D is TRBD1 or TRBD2 (5 bases each). The length of the CDR3 is 15 residues. From germline, CDR1 is SGHAT and CDR2 FQNNGV. The V end lost 4 bases, the J end lost 6 bases, and 16 bases lay between the germline ends. The CDR3: CASSSSRGGLNEQFF. CDR3 DNA: TGTGCCAGCAGCTCCTCCCGGGGCGGACTCAATGAGCAGTTCTTC.

This clonotype was seen more than once but under ten times. The V gene is TRBV14, the J gene TRBJ2-2; no reliable D call. The CDR3 spans 12 residues. Germline loops: CDR1 SGHDN, CDR2 FVKESK. V gave up 7 bases and J gave up 3 bases, with 6 bases separating them. This chain's CDR3 is CASNTHTGELFF. CDR3 DNA: TGTGCCAGCAACACGCACACCGGGGAGCTGTTTTTT.